A selection of T cell receptor beta chains follows, all from one sample in a study of T cells in Graves' hyperthyroidism and ophthalmopathy. TCRdb re-called the multiplex PCR reads with MiXCR, one entry per CDR3 protein. Of approximately 600,000 distinct CDR3 sequences in the sample, about 20% were seen once. The specimen was blood. These receptors originate from a man aged 30 to 45 with Graves' ophthalmopathy. Both conserved end residues are part of each CDR3. A D gene is named only where the DNA matches it firmly. Size tells how often a clone was seen (once, few, many) or the class of an expanded clone, and some rows leave it out.

CDR3	DNA	size	J	D	V
CASSPDPRETQYF	TGTGCCAGCAGCCCCGACCCTCGGGAGACCCAGTACTTC	many	TRBJ2-5	-	TRBV3-1
CATSRIFGDRETQYF	TGTGCCACCAGCAGGATTTTCGGGGATCGGGAGACCCAGTACTTC	few	TRBJ2-5	-	TRBV15
CSVRRQGIYGYTF	TGCAGCGTTAGAAGGCAGGGGATTTATGGCTACACCTTC	-	TRBJ1-2	-	TRBV29-1
CSSSAGKGGYGYTF	TGCAGCTCGTCAGCGGGGAAGGGGGGCTATGGCTACACCTTC	-	TRBJ1-2	-	TRBV20-1
CASSEGLAGANVLTF	TGTGCCAGCAGTGAGGGACTAGCTGGGGCCAACGTCCTGACTTTC	-	TRBJ2-6	TRBD2	TRBV2
CASSLGGASPTEAFF	TGTGCCAGCAGCTTGGGGGGGGCCAGCCCCACTGAAGCTTTCTTT	-	TRBJ1-1	-	TRBV7-9
CASSQVTNTQYF	TGTGCCAGCAGCCAAGTTACGAATACGCAGTATTTT	-	TRBJ2-3	-	TRBV14
CASSFGTSGSETQYF	TGTGCCAGCAGTTTTGGGACTAGCGGGAGTGAGACCCAGTACTTC	many	TRBJ2-5	TRBD2	TRBV28
CSASRVAGGYEQYF	TGCAGTGCTAGTCGGGTAGCGGGAGGTTACGAGCAGTACTTC	many	TRBJ2-7	TRBD2	TRBV20-1
CASSPLNRLEPLHF	TGTGCCAGCAGTCCACTAAACAGGCTAGAGCCCCTCCACTTT	-	TRBJ1-6	-	TRBV28
CASSQDNSGAFYEQYF	TGTGCCAGCAGCCAAGATAATAGCGGGGCATTCTACGAGCAGTACTTC	few	TRBJ2-7	TRBD2	TRBV4-2
CASSFQPDPRDTQYF	TGTGCCAGCAGTTTCCAACCGGACCCAAGGGATACGCAGTATTTT	few	TRBJ2-3	-	TRBV6-5
CASSLFPGQNREYGYTF	TGTGCCAGCAGTTTATTCCCGGGTCAGAACAGAGAGTATGGCTACACCTTC	-	TRBJ1-2	-	TRBV27
CAWSGIAGGGTRETQYF	TGTGCCTGGAGTGGGATAGCGGGAGGAGGTACCCGGGAGACCCAGTACTTC	-	TRBJ2-5	TRBD2	TRBV30
CASSSPGGGLEYARDTQYF	TGTGCCAGCAGCTCCCCAGGAGGGGGACTAGAGTATGCGAGAGATACGCAGTATTTT	many	TRBJ2-3	TRBD2	TRBV11-2
CASRIHRQETQYF	TGTGCCAGCAGGATACATAGACAGGAGACCCAGTACTTC	few	TRBJ2-5	-	TRBV28
CASSLALGLAGYYNEQFF	TGTGCCAGCAGTTTAGCCCTCGGACTAGCGGGTTACTACAATGAGCAGTTCTTC	many	TRBJ2-1	TRBD2	TRBV28
CAILGGEETQYF	TGTGCCATCTTAGGAGGAGAAGAGACCCAGTACTTC	few	TRBJ2-5	-	TRBV6-1
CASSSGRSGSLDTQYF	TGTGCCAGTAGTAGCGGTCGTAGCGGGAGTTTGGATACGCAGTATTTT	-	TRBJ2-3	TRBD2	TRBV19
CASSPDRERGLYNEQFF	TGTGCCAGCAGCCCCGACAGGGAGCGGGGGTTATACAATGAGCAGTTCTTC	-	TRBJ2-1	-	TRBV3-1
CASSLATTGELFF	TGTGCCAGCAGCTTAGCAACAACCGGGGAGCTGTTTTTT	few	TRBJ2-2	-	TRBV7-9
CAISPRDTSSYEQYF	TGTGCCATCAGTCCCCGGGACACGAGCTCCTACGAGCAGTACTTC	few	TRBJ2-7	-	TRBV10-3
CASNPGNTGELFF	TGTGCCAGCAATCCAGGAAACACCGGGGAGCTGTTTTTT	-	TRBJ2-2	-	TRBV28
CASSPRDRGPYGQYF	TGTGCCAGCAGTCCCAGGGACAGGGGCCCCTATGGGCAGTACTTC	many	TRBJ2-7	TRBD1	TRBV28
CASSLGPAGGPNEQFF	TGCGCCAGCAGCTTGGGGCCAGCGGGAGGTCCCAATGAGCAGTTCTTC	few	TRBJ2-1	TRBD2	TRBV5-1
CASSYMPFYEQYF	TGTGCCAGCAGTTACATGCCTTTCTACGAGCAGTACTTC	-	TRBJ2-7	-	TRBV6-2/TRBV6-3
CATSLRGLGYEQYF	TGTGCCACCAGCCTAAGGGGGCTAGGCTACGAGCAGTACTTC	many	TRBJ2-7	TRBD1	TRBV24-1
CASSYFTYGRSSYNEQFF	TGTGCCAGCAGTTACTTCACTTACGGGAGGAGCTCCTACAATGAGCAGTTCTTC	few	TRBJ2-1	TRBD2	TRBV6-2/TRBV6-3
CASSEARDRKYEQYF	TGTGCCAGCAGTGAAGCGAGGGACAGGAAATACGAGCAGTACTTC	many	TRBJ2-7	TRBD1	TRBV2
CASSLLSEHREGGTEAFF	TGTGCCAGCAGTTTATTGAGCGAGCACAGGGAGGGAGGCACTGAAGCTTTCTTT	few	TRBJ1-1	-	TRBV27
CASSFPLADHETQYF	TGTGCCAGCAGCTTCCCCCTAGCGGACCATGAAACCCAGTACTTC	few	TRBJ2-5	TRBD2	TRBV13
CSASRTVYNEQFF	TGCAGTGCTAGCAGGACAGTCTACAATGAGCAGTTCTTC	-	TRBJ2-1	-	TRBV20-1
CASSLGQGSLAKNIQYF	TGTGCCAGTAGTCTTGGACAGGGTTCCTTAGCCAAAAACATTCAGTACTTC	-	TRBJ2-4	TRBD1	TRBV19
CASSYRTSGTPNTGELFF	TGTGCCAGCAGTTACCGGACTAGCGGAACTCCGAACACCGGGGAGCTGTTTTTT	-	TRBJ2-2	TRBD2	TRBV6-6
CASSPGASYEQYF	TGTGCCAGCAGCCCAGGTGCATCCTACGAGCAGTACTTC	many	TRBJ2-7	-	TRBV28
CSVESRRHEQFF	TGCAGCGTCGAAAGTCGTAGACATGAGCAGTTCTTC	-	TRBJ2-1	-	TRBV29-1
CASSAGQGLGTEAFF	TGTGCCAGCAGCGCGGGACAGGGTCTGGGGACTGAAGCTTTCTTT	-	TRBJ1-1	TRBD1	TRBV2
CASSHPFGLAETEQYF	TGCGCCAGCAGCCACCCCTTCGGACTAGCGGAAACCGAGCAGTACTTC	-	TRBJ2-7	TRBD2	TRBV4-1